This record concerns one T cell receptor beta chain sequence. Assay used: immunoSEQ multiplex PCR; TCRdb lists only in-frame clones, some missing. In the table there are about 730,000 clones, approximately 85% of which are singletons. The record originates from a study of shared T cell receptors in the human thymus. This sample also appeared in a second study, on human thymus T cells.

This receptor was taken from a girl under three years old with a congenital heart defect. Sequenced sample: thymocytes.

The CDR3 sequence: CASSLGGQPGLLQNTEAFF. CDR3 coding DNA: TGTGCCAGCAGCTTGGGGGGACAGCCGGGATTGCTCCAGAACACTGAAGCTTTCTTT. The chain combines TRBV5-6 with TRBJ1-1, with 7 nucleotides matching TRBD1. The germline V gene encodes CDR1 SGHDT and CDR2 YYEEEE. The CDR3 is 19 residues long. The J segment lost 1 base and the V segment lost 0 bases, leaving 15 bases of the junction unmatched.